This TCR beta chain stems from a study of T cells in Graves' hyperthyroidism and ophthalmopathy. Overall study: Peripheral blood was collected at initial diagnosis, before any treatment. Study-wide points: Ophthalmopathy, which appeared later, was predicted by the model a median 6.5 months before onset.

At least 3 on the Clinical Activity Score was recorded for ophthalmopathy patients, who also had NOSPECS grade at least 4 and duration under 3 months. TCR beta CDR3 region amplification was performed from RNA transcripts. First-round RT-PCR of the TCR CDR3 relied on the HTBI primer set. TCRdb reprocessed the multiplex PCR reads with MiXCR, giving one entry per CDR3 protein. In the table there are fewer than 450,000 distinct CDR3 sequences, less than 20% of which are singletons. The sample holds many counts of this clonotype. Antigen: not known. Germline CDR1 is WNHNN and CDR2 is SYGVQD (reference sequence). This CDR3 is built from 16 residues. The V and J ends lost 2 bases and 2 bases respectively, with 14 bases between them.

The genes are TRBV10-1 and TRBJ2-3; D gene uncertain. The sample taken for sequencing was blood. This TCR came from a man aged 18 to 29 with Graves' ophthalmopathy. CDR3 sequence: CASSENPGRLTDTQYF. The CDR3, as DNA: TGCGCCAGCAGTGAGAATCCGGGTCGGCTCACAGATACGCAGTATTTT.